These T cell receptor beta chains were read from a single sample in a study of human T cells and chemical hapten exposure. TCRdb analysed the RACE reads with MiXCR anew, one entry per CDR3 protein. The sample has approximately 340,000 distinct CDR3 sequences, roughly 6.9% seen once. Sample: whole blood, taken in connection with sensitization to the hapten diphenylcyclopropenone (DPC). Receptors originate from a woman aged 18-29 years with alopecia areata. Some clones in this sample may be carry-over from other donors' samples. The CDR3 runs from the conserved cysteine through the conserved F or W.

v_gene	j_gene	CDR3aa
TRBV29-1	TRBJ2-7	CSGGQNYEQYF
TRBV20-1	TRBJ2-3	CSAIPAGETGGGTDTQYF
TRBV6-2/TRBV6-3	TRBJ1-1	CASRGFPGQGAIEAFF
TRBV9	TRBJ2-5	CASSVGSGGLQETQYF
TRBV4-2	TRBJ1-3	CASSPHPGPNRSGNTIYF
TRBV18	TRBJ1-5	CASSPRPGTGGPNNQPQHF
TRBV4-1	TRBJ1-1	CASSQVRGFTEAFF
TRBV9	TRBJ2-1	CASSVGGPNEDEQFF
TRBV6-5	TRBJ2-3	CASRISGGADTQYF
TRBV5-6	TRBJ1-5	CASSFRGVNQPQHF
TRBV27	TRBJ1-2	CASSLSGGELRYGYTF
TRBV7-2	TRBJ2-6	CASSLFGRAGANVLTF
TRBV7-6	TRBJ1-6	CASSLALPGQGSSPLHF
TRBV28	TRBJ1-4	CASTGQGAPTNEKLFF
TRBV2	TRBJ2-5	CASSSPISGLAVETQYF
TRBV7-6	TRBJ2-1	CASSISGGPYNEQFF
TRBV28	TRBJ2-2	CASSLYAGLGAGELFF
TRBV5-1	TRBJ2-3	CASSFGLAQYF
TRBV5-6	TRBJ1-6	CASSVQASPLHF
TRBV3-1	TRBJ1-1	CASSQYTGLTNEAFF
TRBV27	TRBJ2-3	CASSSPPEDTQYF
TRBV12-3/TRBV12-4	TRBJ2-2	CASSLIPNTGELFF
TRBV12-3/TRBV12-4	TRBJ1-1	CASSYYQDSRNEAFF
TRBV5-1	TRBJ1-1	CATSSDPFPTEAFF
TRBV6-5	TRBJ2-1	CASSYGRPNEQFF
TRBV28	TRBJ1-4	CASHKLKEKLFF
TRBV14	TRBJ2-2	CASSLLRQLNTGELFF
TRBV4-3	TRBJ2-4	CASSPNPGNIQYF
TRBV12-3/TRBV12-4	TRBJ1-1	CASSKTQVGATEAFF
TRBV9	TRBJ2-1	CASSASLSEFSGGYEQFF
TRBV6-5	TRBJ2-3	CASSYGTSALDTQYF
TRBV12-3/TRBV12-4	TRBJ2-6	CASSFRASGANVLTF
TRBV20-1	TRBJ1-1	CSASRTAFPEAFF
TRBV29-1	TRBJ2-5	CSVEDWIGTETQYF
TRBV7-2	TRBJ2-5	CASSLRPKQETQYF
TRBV3-1	TRBJ2-1	CASSQEVLGGAKNEQFF